This passage covers 18 T cell receptor beta chains from one sample sequenced in a study of immune heterogeneity within non-small cell lung tumors. Genomic DNA extracted from bulk tumor tissue served as template. A total of roughly 620 ng was used per sample. Surgical sampling yielded several biopsies per primary tumor (spaced far apart). Enrolled individuals presented with untreated, newly diagnosed non-small cell lung cancer and received curative surgery. The TCR beta CDR3 region underwent multiplex PCR amplification with 32 V and 13 J primers. TCRdb called the multiplex PCR reads again in MiXCR, with one record for every CDR3 protein. The sample has roughly 14,000 distinct CDR3 sequences, 25% to 35% seen once. Sample: lung tumor tissue. The receptors stem from a man aged 40-55 years with non-small cell lung cancer.

V gene TRBV5-5 combines with J gene TRBJ1-2, with D possibly matching TRBD1 (5 bases). Trimming shortened V by 1 base and J by 8 bases, and 12 bases separated the two germline ends. Looked up from germline, CDR1 is SGHKS and CDR2 is YYEKEE (reference sequence). This CDR3 is 13 amino acids long. The chain's CDR3 is CASSLLRGGGYTF. In DNA form, the CDR3 reads TGTGCCAGCAGCTTGTTGCGGGGGGGAGGCTACACCTTC.

A remark on this clonotype: A much larger clone lies a single base off, so this may be a read error. Here the CDR3 DNA reads TGCAGCGTTCAGGAGGGACAGGGGAATGAAAAACTGTTTTTT. Translation: CSVQEGQGNEKLFF. The gene calls are TRBV29-1 and TRBJ1-4, with 10 bases lining up with TRBD1. There are 14 residues in the CDR3. Germline assignment: CDR1 SQVTM and CDR2 ANQGSEA. V lost 5 bases to trimming and J lost 5 bases; unmatched junction nucleotides: 5.

This clonotype is labeled as medium-sized. The chain combines TRBV11-2 with TRBJ2-7; D remains ambiguous. Between the trimmed V and J ends, which lost 3 bases and 6 bases, there was a span of 6 bases. Germline CDR1 and CDR2: SGHAT and FQNNGV. The CDR3 totals 11 residues. This CDR3 reads CASSLGPEQYF. For the CDR3, the DNA is TGTGCCAGCAGCTTGGGCCCCGAGCAGTACTTC.

There are many counts of this clonotype. The chain combines TRBV20-1 with TRBJ2-7, with TRBD1 identical over 8 bases. Unmatched junction bases numbered 13, after V lost 6 bases and J lost 6 bases. The CDR3 is 14 residues long. Germline values: CDR1 DFQATT, CDR2 SNEGSKA (reference sequence). For the CDR3, the DNA is TGCAGTGCAGAGGCTTCGGACAGGGTTTTCGAGCAGTACTTC. It encodes CSAEASDRVFEQYF.

In regard to this clonotype: With a much larger clone just one base away, this may be a read error. J is TRBJ2-7 and V is TRBV11-3; 7 nucleotides align to TRBD1. The CDR3 contains 15 residues. Germline V CDR1 and CDR2: SGHNT, YENEEA. The CDR3 sequence: CAGSSAGTATYEQYF. The CDR3 DNA reads as TGTGCCGGCAGCTCCGCCGGGACAGCCACCTACGAGCAGTACTTC. Based on the CDR3 plus reference TRBV11-3 and TRBJ2-7, the full variable domain is EAGVVQSPRYKIIEKKQPVAFWCNPISGHNTLYWYLQNLGQGPELLIRYENEEAVDDSQLPKDRFSAERLKGVDSTLKIQPAELGDSAVYLCAGSSAGTATYEQYFGPGTRLTVT.

Worth noting for this clonotype: This may be a read error: a much more frequent sequence differs by one nucleotide. V gene TRBV4-1 combines with J gene TRBJ2-3; D ambiguous. Germline CDR1 and CDR2: MGHRA and YSYEKL. The CDR3 length is 11 residues. CDR3 DNA: TGCGCCAGCAGCCAAGACGACGTCGTATTTTTT. Protein: CASSQDDVVFF.

As regards this clonotype: This could be a read error, since a much larger clone is one nucleotide away. This sequence joins TRBV5-1 and TRBJ2-7; 11 nucleotides match TRBD2. Germline-derived CDR1 and CDR2 are SGHRS and YFSETQ. Trimming took 6 bases from V and 0 from J; bases not matched to a gene: 5. The CDR3 covers 15 residues. The CDR3 region is CASTPGTSGSYEQYF. The CDR3 DNA reads as TGCGCCAGCACCCCCGGGACTAGCGGCTCCTACGAGCAGTACTTC.

This clonotype was recorded only once. This chain links TRBV30 with TRBJ2-5; D may be TRBD2 (6 bases). CDR3 size: 14 residues. The germline gives CDR1 GTSNPN, CDR2 SVGIG (reference sequence). V shed 0 bases and J shed 4 bases, with 12 bases lying between them. CDR3 protein: CAWSVGNSGETQYF. The CDR3 coding sequence is TGTGCCTGGAGTGTAGGTAATAGCGGAGAGACCCAGTACTTC.

In its sample, this clonotype is medium-sized. The chain carries TRBV19 and TRBJ2-5; D remains ambiguous. The CDR3 length is 15 residues. Germline V gene sequence: CDR1 LNHDA, CDR2 SQIVND (reference sequence). V gave up 4 bases and J gave up 1 base, with 13 bases separating them. CDR3 loop: CASSRTSGAQETQYF. CDR3 DNA sequence: TGTGCCAGTAGTAGAACCTCGGGCGCCCAAGAGACCCAGTACTTC.

This clonotype was observed many times. The chain is built from TRBV30 and TRBJ1-1; D is uncertain. Trimming cost V 2 bases and J 2 bases, with 6 bases left between them. The germline V gene has CDR1 GTSNPN and CDR2 SVGIG (reference sequence). CDR3 length: 12 amino acids. Here the CDR3 DNA reads TGTGCCTGGAGTTGGTTAAACACTGAAGCTTTCTTT. Protein product: CAWSWLNTEAFF.

In this sample, this clonotype turned up many times. The CDR3 region has the DNA TGCGCCAGCAGCCAAGGTAGCGGGAGGGCCCACGAGCAGTACTTC. This encodes CASSQGSGRAHEQYF. The rearrangement links TRBV4-1 to TRBJ2-7; TRBD2 matches at 11 bases. Germline V lookup: CDR1 MGHRA, CDR2 YSYEKL. The CDR3 spans 15 residues. The V and J ends lost 1 base and 5 bases, in that order; junction bases with no gene match: 4.

With respect to this clonotype: Just one base apart from a much larger clone, this may be a read error. This chain connects TRBV7-8 to TRBJ1-1; D call uncertain. Looked up from germline, CDR1 is SGHVS and CDR2 is FQNEAQ. This CDR3 is 13 amino acids long. CDR3 in DNA: TGTGCCAGCAGCTTAGGAACGAACACTGAACCTTTCTTT. It translates to CASSLGTNTEPFF.

This clonotype was counted once. One base away lies a much larger clone, so this may be a sequencing read error. The chain carries TRBV20-1 and TRBJ2-5; a possible D gene is TRBD1 (7 bases). From germline, CDR1 is DFQATT and CDR2 SNEGSKA (reference sequence). V was clipped by 7 bases and J by 4 bases, with 16 bases between them. The CDR3 contains 13 residues. The CDR3 DNA is TGCAGTGTGAACCCAGGGGGGTCAGAGACCCAGTACTTC. This gives the protein CSVNPGGSETQYF.

In this sample, this clonotype turned up many times. The chain employs TRBV19 and TRBJ1-3; unclear D gene. The ends were cut back, 3 bases at V and 0 bases at J, with 6 bases in the middle. This CDR3 is built from 14 residues. CDR1 is LNHDA, CDR2 SQIVND, per germline (reference sequence). In DNA, the CDR3 is TGTGCCAGTAGTATGGGGAACTCTGGAAACACCATATATTTT. This sequence encodes CASSMGNSGNTIYF.

As to this clonotype: A single base separates this from a much larger clone, so it may be a read error. This rearrangement joins TRBV19 to TRBJ2-3, with 8 bases matching TRBD2. Per the germline V gene, CDR1 is LNHDA and CDR2 is SQIVND (reference sequence). This CDR3 is 15 amino acids long. Here the CDR3 DNA reads TGTGCCGGTAGTATAGCGGGATCTATCTCAGATACGCAGTATTTT. Its translation: CAGSIAGSISDTQYF. The full variable domain, completed using reference TRBV19 and TRBJ2-3, is DGGITQSPKYLFRKEGQNVTLSCEQNLNHDAMYWYRQDPGQGLRLIYYSQIVNDFQKGDIAEGYSVSREKKESFPLTVTSAQKNPTAFYLCAGSIAGSISDTQYFGPGTRLTVL.

This clonotype ranks as medium-sized (0.01 to 0.1%). This chain connects TRBV19 to TRBJ1-6; D is ambiguous. CDR3 size: 13 residues. From germline, CDR1 is LNHDA and CDR2 SQIVND (reference sequence). The V and J ends lost 7 bases and 2 bases respectively, with 6 bases between them. The CDR3 reads CASTKTYNSPLHF. The DNA of the CDR3 is TGTGCCAGTACAAAAACCTATAATTCACCCCTCCACTTT.

This clonotype was recorded a few times. V is TRBV6-7 and J is TRBJ2-7; D possibly corresponds to TRBD2 (6 bases). TRBV6-7 is treated as an ORF (open reading frame) with a function not yet certain. V was cut by 9 bases and J by 2 bases, with 17 bases left in between. The length of the CDR3 is 14 residues. The CDR3 loop is CASRLEGDTYEQYF. CDR3 in DNA: TGTGCCAGTCGATTGGAGGGAGATACCTACGAGCAGTACTTC.

This sequence joins TRBV7-9 and TRBJ1-1; 8 positions agree with TRBD1. Germline CDR1 is SEHNR and CDR2 is FQNEAQ (reference sequence). V was clipped by 5 bases and J by 4 bases; unmatched bases: 3. The CDR3 length is 13 residues. This CDR3 reads CASSEGQVTEAFF. The CDR3 DNA follows: TGTGCCAGCAGCGAGGGACAGGTCACTGAAGCTTTCTTT.